This T cell receptor beta chain is from a study of cytomegalovirus exposure and HLA in healthy donors. The length of the CDR3 is 14 residues. Germline values: CDR1 SNHLY, CDR2 FYNNEI. Concerning this clone itself: The antigen is unknown. Germline and junction disagree at one end, which may indicate a read error.

PCR employed 60 Vbeta and 13 Jbeta primers. Libraries were prepared by immunoSEQ multiplex PCR; TCRdb keeps only in-frame clonotypes and omits some of them. The sample includes around 160,000 clones, roughly 80% of them seen just once. Study-wide points: Available immune exposure information covered CMV serostatus only. It has been reported that TCR beta sequences accurately predicted the HLA-A and HLA-B alleles of most subjects. In vitro confirmation showed a few CMV-associated chains to be CMV antigen specific.

The receptor was isolated from a male donor in good health and CMV-seropositive. The sample consisted of PBMCs. The chain links TRBV2 to TRBJ2-6; tentatively, D is TRBD2 (6 bases). The CDR3: CASSGRAGANGLTF. For the CDR3, the DNA is TGTGCCAGCAGTGGGAGGGCTGGGGCCAACGGCCTGACTTTC.